The 7 T cell receptor beta chains reported below all come from one sample, sequenced in a study of cytomegalovirus exposure and HLA in healthy donors. The PCR made use of 60 Vbeta and 13 Jbeta primers. Assay used: immunoSEQ multiplex PCR; TCRdb lists only in-frame clones, some missing. The sample holds approximately 110,000 clones, roughly 80% seen once. Sequencing input: PBMCs. These receptors were obtained from a man in his fifties in good health and CMV-seronegative.

This clone was picked up a small number of times. J is TRBJ2-7 and V is TRBV6-6; maybe TRBD2 (6 bases). The CDR3 has 12 amino acids. V was cut by 2 bases and J by 7 bases, with 9 bases left in between. Germline CDR1 is MNHNY and CDR2 is SVGAGI (reference sequence). The CDR3: CASSYVRGEQYF. Here the CDR3 DNA reads TGTGCCAGCAGTTACGTACGGGGGGAGCAGTACTTC.

The chain joins TRBV7-2 to TRBJ2-3; 11 bases line up with TRBD2. This CDR3 is built from 16 residues. Trimming at V came to 6 bases and at J to 2 bases, leaving 7 bases not matched to a gene. Germline CDR1 reads SGHTA; CDR2 reads FQGNSA. The CDR3 region has the DNA TGTGCCAGCAGGATACTAGCGGGGGACCTCACAGATACGCAGTATTTT. Amino acids: CASRILAGDLTDTQYF.

V is TRBV10-3 and J is TRBJ2-5, with 10 bases matching TRBD1. CDR3 length equals 16 residues. Germline V gene lookup returns CDR1 ENHRY and CDR2 SYGVKD. Germline trimming cut 3 bases from V and 5 bases from J; bases unmatched to any gene: 9. This CDR3 is CAISDPGTGEDETQYF. For the CDR3, the DNA is TGTGCCATCAGTGACCCTGGGACAGGGGAAGACGAGACCCAGTACTTC.

This sequence joins TRBV28 and TRBJ1-6, with a possible D match to TRBD1 (6 bases). Germline V CDR1 and CDR2: MDHEN, SYDVKM. V shed 3 bases and J shed 8 bases, with 14 bases lying between them. The CDR3 covers 15 residues. CDR3 amino acids: CASSLIGQKYSPLHF. In nucleotides, the CDR3 is TGTGCCAGCAGTTTGATTGGACAGAAATATTCACCCCTCCACTTT.

The rearrangement uses TRBV2 and TRBJ2-7; TRBD2 might be the D (6 bases). V dropped 6 bases and J dropped 1 base, with 19 bases sitting between them. The CDR3 totals 16 residues. Germline values: CDR1 SNHLY, CDR2 FYNNEI. For the CDR3, the DNA is TGTGCCAGCAGCGGGGGACTCCCCATTAGGTCCTACGAGCAGTACTTC. It codes for CASSGGLPIRSYEQYF.

This clone was found a few times. The V gene is TRBV4-2, the J gene TRBJ2-3, with TRBD2 identical over 8 bases. Losses at the gene ends were 0 bases for V and 3 bases for J; bases not matched to a gene: 8. This CDR3 has 17 amino acids. Germline CDR1 reads LGHNA; CDR2 reads YNFKEQ. The CDR3 DNA sequence: TGTGCCAGCAGCCAAGATGGCGCGGGGGGCCCAACAGATACGCAGTATTTT. Translation gives CASSQDGAGGPTDTQYF.

Note on this clone: This CDR3 is also generated by other DNA sequences in the sample. The chain has TRBV5-4 and TRBJ2-7, with D perhaps matching TRBD1 (5 bases). Per germline, CDR1 SGHNT and CDR2 YYREEE (reference sequence). The V end was cut by 0 bases, the J end by 4 bases, with 8 bases between. The CDR3 loop spans 13 amino acids. Here the CDR3 DNA reads TGTGCCAGCAGCTTGGCTCAGGGTTACGAGCAGTACTTC. Its protein is CASSLAQGYEQYF.